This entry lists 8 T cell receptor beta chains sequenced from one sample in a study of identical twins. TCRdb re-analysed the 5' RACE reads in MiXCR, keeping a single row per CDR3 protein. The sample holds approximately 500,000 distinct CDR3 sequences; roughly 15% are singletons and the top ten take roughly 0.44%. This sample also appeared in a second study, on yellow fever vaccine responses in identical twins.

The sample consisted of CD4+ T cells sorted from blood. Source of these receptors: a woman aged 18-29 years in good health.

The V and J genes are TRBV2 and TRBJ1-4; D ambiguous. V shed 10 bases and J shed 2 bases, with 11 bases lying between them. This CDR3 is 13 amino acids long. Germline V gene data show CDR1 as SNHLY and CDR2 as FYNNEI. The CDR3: CATKRDTNEKLFF. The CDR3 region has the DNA TGTGCCACCAAAAGAGATACTAATGAAAAACTGTTTTTT.

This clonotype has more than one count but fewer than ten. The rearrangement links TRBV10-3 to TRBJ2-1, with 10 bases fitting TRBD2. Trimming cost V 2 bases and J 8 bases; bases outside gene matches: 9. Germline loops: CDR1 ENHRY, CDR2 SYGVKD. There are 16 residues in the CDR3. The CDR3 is CAISEGASGSRDEQFF. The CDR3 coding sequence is TGTGCCATCAGTGAGGGGGCTAGCGGGAGTAGAGATGAGCAGTTCTTC.

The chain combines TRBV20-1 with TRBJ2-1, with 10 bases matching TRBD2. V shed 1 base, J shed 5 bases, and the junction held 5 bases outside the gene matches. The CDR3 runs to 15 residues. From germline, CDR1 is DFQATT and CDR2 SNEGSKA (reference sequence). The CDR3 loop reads CSARAAGGTNNEQFF. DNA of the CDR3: TGCAGTGCTAGAGCAGCGGGAGGGACCAACAATGAGCAGTTCTTC.

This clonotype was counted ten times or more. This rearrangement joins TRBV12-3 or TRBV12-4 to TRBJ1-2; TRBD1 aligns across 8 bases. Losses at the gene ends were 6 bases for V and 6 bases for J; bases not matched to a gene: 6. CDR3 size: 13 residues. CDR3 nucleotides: TGTGCCAGCAGGCCAGGGGGCGCGAATGGCTACACCTTC. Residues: CASRPGGANGYTF.

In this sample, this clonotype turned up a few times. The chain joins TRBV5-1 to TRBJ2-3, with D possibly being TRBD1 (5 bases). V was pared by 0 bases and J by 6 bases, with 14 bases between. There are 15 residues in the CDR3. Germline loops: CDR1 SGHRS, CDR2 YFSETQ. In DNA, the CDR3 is TGCGCCAGCAGCTTGGATTACTCAGGGTTTGATACGCAGTATTTT. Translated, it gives CASSLDYSGFDTQYF.

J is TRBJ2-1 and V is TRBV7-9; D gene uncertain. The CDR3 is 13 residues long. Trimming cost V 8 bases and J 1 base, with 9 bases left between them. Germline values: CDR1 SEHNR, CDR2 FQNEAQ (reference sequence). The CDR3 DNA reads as TGTGCCAGCCGGAGAATGTCCTACAATGAGCAGTTCTTC. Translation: CASRRMSYNEQFF.

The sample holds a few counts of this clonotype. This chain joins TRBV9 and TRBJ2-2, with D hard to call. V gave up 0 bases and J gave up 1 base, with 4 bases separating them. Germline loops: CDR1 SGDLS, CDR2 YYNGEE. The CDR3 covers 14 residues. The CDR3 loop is CASSVDRNTGELFF. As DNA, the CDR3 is TGTGCCAGCAGCGTAGACAGGAACACCGGGGAGCTGTTTTTT.

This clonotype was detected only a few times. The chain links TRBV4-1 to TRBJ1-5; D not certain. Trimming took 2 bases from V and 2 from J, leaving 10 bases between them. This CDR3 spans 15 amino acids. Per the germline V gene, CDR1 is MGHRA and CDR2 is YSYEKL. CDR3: CASSQLPRGNQPQHF. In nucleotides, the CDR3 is TGCGCCAGCAGCCAATTACCGAGGGGCAATCAGCCCCAGCATTTT.